A selection of T cell receptor beta chains follows, all from one sample in a study of T cell repertoires in cytomegalovirus infection. Each CDR3 protein gets one entry after TCRdb re-called the reads with MiXCR. The data hold about 920,000 distinct CDR3 sequences, with about a third observed a single time. What these receptors recognize is not known. The sample here was cultured CD8+ T cells from PBMCs, taken from culture after CMV antigen stimulation. Receptors originate from a human donor in good health (CMV status not recorded). Some clones in this sample may be carry-over from other donors' samples. Both conserved end residues are part of each CDR3. Fields, in order: clone size, CDR3 length, V gene, J gene, D gene, CDR3 DNA, CDR3 protein. A D gene is named only where the DNA matches it firmly. Clone size, where shown, is once, few, many, or a class for clones that have expanded.

clone size: -
CDR3 length: 12
V gene: TRBV7-2
J gene: TRBJ2-7
D gene: -
CDR3 DNA: TGTGCCAGCAACCCCCTCTCCTACGAGCAGTACTTC
CDR3 protein: CASNPLSYEQYF

clone size: -
CDR3 length: 13
V gene: TRBV10-3
J gene: TRBJ1-2
D gene: -
CDR3 DNA: TGTGCCATCAATTCTGGGTTCAATAAGGGCTACACCTTC
CDR3 protein: CAINSGFNKGYTF

clone size: many
CDR3 length: 16
V gene: TRBV7-3
J gene: TRBJ2-1
D gene: TRBD1
CDR3 DNA: TGTGCCAGCAGCCCCTGGACAGGGGGCTCCTACAATGAGCAGTTCTTC
CDR3 protein: CASSPWTGGSYNEQFF

clone size: medium-sized
CDR3 length: 16
V gene: TRBV5-6
J gene: TRBJ2-2
D gene: TRBD1
CDR3 DNA: TGTGCCAGCAGCGGTGGACAGGGGGCGAACACCGGGGAGCTGTTTTTT
CDR3 protein: CASSGGQGANTGELFF

clone size: -
CDR3 length: 16
V gene: TRBV6-1
J gene: TRBJ2-1
D gene: TRBD2
CDR3 DNA: TGTGCCAGCAGGGGTCCTTTAGCGGGGGGGCCCCATGAGCAGTTCTTC
CDR3 protein: CASRGPLAGGPHEQFF

clone size: -
CDR3 length: 16
V gene: TRBV6-5
J gene: TRBJ2-1
D gene: -
CDR3 DNA: TGTGCCAGCAGTTACTCCGGGGGTCTCTCCTACAATGAGCAGTTCTTC
CDR3 protein: CASSYSGGLSYNEQFF

clone size: once
CDR3 length: 14
V gene: TRBV20-1
J gene: TRBJ2-3
D gene: TRBD2
CDR3 DNA: TGCAGTACGGTGGCGGGGGTGCTCACAGATACGCAGTATTTT
CDR3 protein: CSTVAGVLTDTQYF

clone size: many
CDR3 length: 14
V gene: TRBV5-4
J gene: TRBJ2-5
D gene: -
CDR3 DNA: TGTGCCAGCAGCCGGCCAGAATACCAAGAGACCCAGTACTTC
CDR3 protein: CASSRPEYQETQYF

clone size: few
CDR3 length: 16
V gene: TRBV25-1
J gene: TRBJ2-3
D gene: TRBD1
CDR3 DNA: TGTGCCAGCAGCCTCTCGGCGGGACAGGGGTCTTATACGCAGTATTTT
CDR3 protein: CASSLSAGQGSYTQYF

clone size: few
CDR3 length: 15
V gene: TRBV12-3/TRBV12-4
J gene: TRBJ2-3
D gene: -
CDR3 DNA: TGTGCCAGCAGTTTAGGGATTCGGCGCACAGATACGCAGTATTTT
CDR3 protein: CASSLGIRRTDTQYF

clone size: -
CDR3 length: 15
V gene: TRBV27
J gene: TRBJ1-4
D gene: -
CDR3 DNA: TGTGCCAGCAGTTTAAGGATCGCCACTAATGAAAAACTGTTTTTT
CDR3 protein: CASSLRIATNEKLFF

clone size: -
CDR3 length: 16
V gene: TRBV5-5
J gene: TRBJ1-3
D gene: -
CDR3 DNA: TGTGCCAGCAGCCGGATGGAGGGGTTCTCTGGAAACACCATATATTTT
CDR3 protein: CASSRMEGFSGNTIYF

clone size: many
CDR3 length: 18
V gene: TRBV29-1
J gene: TRBJ1-2
D gene: TRBD1
CDR3 DNA: TGCAGCGTTGAAGGCGGCCTGGGAGGAGGACAGGGTTTCTATGGCTACACCTTC
CDR3 protein: CSVEGGLGGGQGFYGYTF

clone size: -
CDR3 length: 16
V gene: TRBV6-1
J gene: TRBJ2-1
D gene: TRBD2
CDR3 DNA: TGTGCCAGCAGTGACACTAGCGGGGGGGCCTTCGGTGAGCAGTTCTTC
CDR3 protein: CASSDTSGGAFGEQFF

clone size: -
CDR3 length: 15
V gene: TRBV6-5
J gene: TRBJ1-2
D gene: TRBD1
CDR3 DNA: TGTGCCAGCAGTTACATAGGACAGGGGCTGCAGGGCTACACCTTC
CDR3 protein: CASSYIGQGLQGYTF

clone size: -
CDR3 length: 14
V gene: TRBV29-1
J gene: TRBJ2-1
D gene: -
CDR3 DNA: TGCAGTCTCCATGGGGAGGGGGAGATCGATGAGCAGTTCTTC
CDR3 protein: CSLHGEGEIDEQFF

clone size: few
CDR3 length: 14
V gene: TRBV27
J gene: TRBJ1-5
D gene: -
CDR3 DNA: TGTGCCAGCAGTTTTAGCAGCGATAATCAGCCCCAGCATTTT
CDR3 protein: CASSFSSDNQPQHF

clone size: -
CDR3 length: 15
V gene: TRBV5-1
J gene: TRBJ2-7
D gene: TRBD2
CDR3 DNA: TGCGCCAGCAGCCTGCCCTTAGCGGGGGGCTACGAGCAGTACTTC
CDR3 protein: CASSLPLAGGYEQYF

clone size: -
CDR3 length: 12
V gene: TRBV20-1
J gene: TRBJ1-2
D gene: -
CDR3 DNA: TGCAGTGCTGTAATAGGGAACTATGGCTACACCTTC
CDR3 protein: CSAVIGNYGYTF

clone size: -
CDR3 length: 15
V gene: TRBV12-3/TRBV12-4
J gene: TRBJ1-3
D gene: TRBD1
CDR3 DNA: TGTGCCAGCAGCTCGAGCAGGGGGCCTGGAAACACCATATATTTT
CDR3 protein: CASSSSRGPGNTIYF

clone size: once
CDR3 length: 15
V gene: TRBV7-9
J gene: TRBJ2-7
D gene: TRBD1
CDR3 DNA: TGTGCCAGCAGCTCACGGACAGGGTCCCTCTACGAGCAGTACTTC
CDR3 protein: CASSSRTGSLYEQYF

clone size: many
CDR3 length: 17
V gene: TRBV7-9
J gene: TRBJ2-5
D gene: TRBD1
CDR3 DNA: TGTGCCAGCAGCCTAGGGACAGGGTTCTTGGGCCAAGAGACCCAGTACTTC
CDR3 protein: CASSLGTGFLGQETQYF

clone size: -
CDR3 length: 13
V gene: TRBV20-1
J gene: TRBJ1-4
D gene: -
CDR3 DNA: TGCAGTGCTAGACGGACCCGGCGAGAAAAACTGTTTTTT
CDR3 protein: CSARRTRREKLFF

clone size: few
CDR3 length: 11
V gene: TRBV18
J gene: TRBJ1-1
D gene: -
CDR3 DNA: TGTGCCAGCTCACCACCACCCGAAGCTTTCTTT
CDR3 protein: CASSPPPEAFF

clone size: many
CDR3 length: 16
V gene: TRBV7-2
J gene: TRBJ1-1
D gene: TRBD1
CDR3 DNA: TGTGCCAGCAGCAAGACAGGGGACCGGAGGGACACTGAAGCTTTCTTT
CDR3 protein: CASSKTGDRRDTEAFF

clone size: few
CDR3 length: 13
V gene: TRBV7-9
J gene: TRBJ1-2
D gene: TRBD1
CDR3 DNA: TGTGCCAGCAGTGGACAGGGGGCGGGTGGCTACACCTTC
CDR3 protein: CASSGQGAGGYTF

clone size: many
CDR3 length: 20
V gene: TRBV7-2
J gene: TRBJ2-1
D gene: TRBD2
CDR3 DNA: TGTGCCAGCAGCTCAATCCCCGTGGAGGCGGTAGCGGGGGGCCCCAATGAGCAGTTCTTC
CDR3 protein: CASSSIPVEAVAGGPNEQFF

clone size: -
CDR3 length: 16
V gene: TRBV14
J gene: TRBJ1-1
D gene: -
CDR3 DNA: TGTGCCAGCAGTAGGAGAAACAGGGATTCCAGGACTGAAGCTTTCTTT
CDR3 protein: CASSRRNRDSRTEAFF

clone size: few
CDR3 length: 17
V gene: TRBV10-3
J gene: TRBJ2-5
D gene: -
CDR3 DNA: TGTGCCATCAGTGAGTCGGAGATACAGGCGATCCAAGAGACCCAGTACTTC
CDR3 protein: CAISESEIQAIQETQYF

clone size: few
CDR3 length: 13
V gene: TRBV6-5
J gene: TRBJ2-3
D gene: -
CDR3 DNA: TGTGCCAGCGGGGGGCTAGGGAAGGATACGCAGTATTTT
CDR3 protein: CASGGLGKDTQYF

clone size: few
CDR3 length: 15
V gene: TRBV19
J gene: TRBJ2-1
D gene: -
CDR3 DNA: TGTGCCAGTAGTATTCAGGCAGGCGCGTACAATGAGCAGTTCTTC
CDR3 protein: CASSIQAGAYNEQFF

clone size: many
CDR3 length: 14
V gene: TRBV7-2
J gene: TRBJ1-2
D gene: -
CDR3 DNA: TGTGCCAGCAGCTCCTCAGGGTTTATCGATGGCTACACCTTC
CDR3 protein: CASSSSGFIDGYTF

clone size: -
CDR3 length: 13
V gene: TRBV7-6
J gene: TRBJ1-1
D gene: -
CDR3 DNA: TGTGCCAGCAGCTCCGGGGGGGCCACTGAAGCTTTCTTT
CDR3 protein: CASSSGGATEAFF

clone size: -
CDR3 length: 13
V gene: TRBV2
J gene: TRBJ2-7
D gene: -
CDR3 DNA: TGTGCCAGCAAAGAGATAAGCTCCTACGAGCAGTACTTC
CDR3 protein: CASKEISSYEQYF

clone size: few
CDR3 length: 13
V gene: TRBV7-9
J gene: TRBJ2-2
D gene: -
CDR3 DNA: TGTGCCAGCTATAGAGCAGCCACCGGGGAGCTGTTTTTT
CDR3 protein: CASYRAATGELFF

clone size: -
CDR3 length: 15
V gene: TRBV9
J gene: TRBJ2-3
D gene: -
CDR3 DNA: TGTGCCAGCAGCCGGACTGCCCTTGGCACAGATACGCAGTATTTT
CDR3 protein: CASSRTALGTDTQYF